These T cell receptor beta chains were read from a single sample in a study of shared clonotypes between healthy human individuals. Only in-frame clones appear in the TCRdb table, and some are missing; sequencing was by immunoSEQ multiplex PCR. The sample has approximately 2,000,000 clones, roughly 95% seen once. The sample was naive CD8+ T cells from PBMCs. These receptor sequences come from a man younger than 35 in good health. Some clones in this sample may be carry-over from other donors' samples. CDR3s leave out the opening cysteine and the closing phenylalanine or tryptophan. Fields, in order: CDR3 protein, V gene, J gene.

CDR3 protein: ASSPLESSNDNEQF
V gene: TRBV7-9
J gene: TRBJ2-1

CDR3 protein: ASSLPLAGVNNEQF
V gene: TRBV7-8
J gene: TRBJ2-1

CDR3 protein: ASSQGGAAGNTIY
V gene: TRBV4-3
J gene: TRBJ1-3

CDR3 protein: ASSIGSLEQY
V gene: TRBV19
J gene: TRBJ2-7

CDR3 protein: ASSLGGAGLREQY
V gene: TRBV7-9
J gene: TRBJ2-7

CDR3 protein: ASSPGLMNTEAF
V gene: TRBV27
J gene: TRBJ1-1

CDR3 protein: ASSDLDRGGDYGYT
V gene: TRBV2
J gene: TRBJ1-2

CDR3 protein: ASSLVGDRGQGYT
V gene: TRBV7-9
J gene: TRBJ1-2

CDR3 protein: AWNLGQGYEQY
V gene: TRBV30
J gene: -

CDR3 protein: ASSFQYEQY
V gene: TRBV5-1
J gene: TRBJ2-7

CDR3 protein: ASITGSSYEQY
V gene: TRBV10-3
J gene: TRBJ2-7

CDR3 protein: ASSAGGTESYNEQF
V gene: TRBV9
J gene: TRBJ2-1

CDR3 protein: ASSRQTGPLYNEQF
V gene: TRBV27
J gene: TRBJ2-1

CDR3 protein: ASSFHSPYEQY
V gene: TRBV7-9
J gene: TRBJ2-7

CDR3 protein: ASSVERRTGELF
V gene: TRBV9
J gene: TRBJ2-2

CDR3 protein: ASSSIGQRQETQY
V gene: TRBV27
J gene: TRBJ2-5

CDR3 protein: ASRLGGRGYGYT
V gene: TRBV6-1
J gene: TRBJ1-2

CDR3 protein: ASSVGGGSHNEQF
V gene: TRBV9
J gene: TRBJ2-1

CDR3 protein: ASSFSPTPGSQETQY
V gene: TRBV5-1
J gene: TRBJ2-5

CDR3 protein: ASSLLTGVGQPQH
V gene: TRBV7-6
J gene: TRBJ1-5

CDR3 protein: ASRPAGGPNTEAF
V gene: TRBV13
J gene: TRBJ1-1

CDR3 protein: ASSLPPYSERYNEQF
V gene: TRBV19
J gene: TRBJ2-1

CDR3 protein: ATSDRGTDTQY
V gene: TRBV19
J gene: TRBJ2-3

CDR3 protein: ASNGDLAGETNEQF
V gene: TRBV4-1
J gene: TRBJ2-1

CDR3 protein: ASSVGSRPEAF
V gene: TRBV9
J gene: TRBJ1-1

CDR3 protein: ASSAPTGGPNTGELF
V gene: TRBV9
J gene: TRBJ2-2

CDR3 protein: ASSQEVANPYEQY
V gene: TRBV4-2
J gene: TRBJ2-7

CDR3 protein: ASSLDGTYEQY
V gene: TRBV7-9
J gene: TRBJ2-7

CDR3 protein: ASGPYRGHNEKLF
V gene: TRBV27
J gene: TRBJ1-4

CDR3 protein: ASSIIPNGYGYT
V gene: TRBV27
J gene: TRBJ1-2

CDR3 protein: ASSLGGGYEQY
V gene: TRBV27
J gene: TRBJ2-7

CDR3 protein: ASSQKLEGTEAF
V gene: TRBV4-1
J gene: TRBJ1-1

CDR3 protein: ASRPTGLGYEQY
V gene: TRBV28
J gene: TRBJ2-7

CDR3 protein: SVEEQGAGDNEQF
V gene: TRBV29-1
J gene: TRBJ2-1

CDR3 protein: AISESPYRADTEAF
V gene: TRBV10-3
J gene: TRBJ1-1

CDR3 protein: ASSLDSALAGGPSNEQF
V gene: TRBV5-1
J gene: TRBJ2-1

CDR3 protein: ASSPMDSNEKLF
V gene: TRBV19
J gene: TRBJ1-4

CDR3 protein: ASNTRGVSGEQF
V gene: TRBV27
J gene: TRBJ2-1

CDR3 protein: ASSVAWGTEAF
V gene: TRBV9
J gene: TRBJ1-1

CDR3 protein: ASSPKTSGSPGSYNEQF
V gene: TRBV7-9
J gene: TRBJ2-1

CDR3 protein: SVEDGRPVVYNEQF
V gene: TRBV29-1
J gene: TRBJ2-1

CDR3 protein: ASSYSGGSTYEQY
V gene: TRBV6-6
J gene: TRBJ2-7

CDR3 protein: ASSRRRVQTDTGELF
V gene: TRBV5-8
J gene: TRBJ2-2

CDR3 protein: ASSQGGGTGGNYEQY
V gene: TRBV4-1
J gene: TRBJ2-7

CDR3 protein: AWSVLGGYNEQF
V gene: TRBV30
J gene: TRBJ2-1

CDR3 protein: AWGTYQETQY
V gene: TRBV30
J gene: TRBJ2-5

CDR3 protein: ASSLPTGVGYGYT
V gene: TRBV28
J gene: TRBJ1-2

CDR3 protein: ASSYSSSYNEQF
V gene: TRBV6-5
J gene: TRBJ2-1

CDR3 protein: ASSEWLDQETQY
V gene: TRBV6-1
J gene: TRBJ2-5

CDR3 protein: ASSTNTGELF
V gene: TRBV18
J gene: TRBJ2-2